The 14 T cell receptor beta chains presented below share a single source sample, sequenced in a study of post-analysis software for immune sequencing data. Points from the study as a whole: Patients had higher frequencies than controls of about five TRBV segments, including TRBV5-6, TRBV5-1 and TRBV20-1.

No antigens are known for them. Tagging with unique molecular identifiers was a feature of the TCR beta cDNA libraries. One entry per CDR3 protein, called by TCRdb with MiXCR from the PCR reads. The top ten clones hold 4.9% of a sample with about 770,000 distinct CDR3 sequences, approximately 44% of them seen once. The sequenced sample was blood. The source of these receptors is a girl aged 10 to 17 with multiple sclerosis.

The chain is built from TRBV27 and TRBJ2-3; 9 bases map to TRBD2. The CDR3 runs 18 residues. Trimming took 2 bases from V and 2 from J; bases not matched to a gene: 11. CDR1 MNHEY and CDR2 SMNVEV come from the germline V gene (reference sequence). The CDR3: CASSLPSGVPPSTDTQYF. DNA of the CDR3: TGTGCCAGCAGTTTACCTAGCGGGGTACCCCCTTCCACAGATACGCAGTATTTT.

The CDR3 spells CASSSRDRGFLAGYTF. In DNA form, the CDR3 reads TGCGCCAGCAGCTCCCGGGACAGGGGGTTTCTGGCTGGCTACACCTTC. This rearrangement joins TRBV5-1 to TRBJ1-2; TRBD1 agrees at 11 bases. Unmatched junction bases numbered 11, after V lost 3 bases and J lost 7 bases. Germline loops: CDR1 SGHRS, CDR2 YFSETQ. This CDR3 has 16 amino acids.

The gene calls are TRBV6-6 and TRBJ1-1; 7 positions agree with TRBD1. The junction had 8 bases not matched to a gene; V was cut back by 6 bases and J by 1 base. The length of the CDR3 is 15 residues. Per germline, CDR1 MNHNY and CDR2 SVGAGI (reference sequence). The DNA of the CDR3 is TGTGCCAGCAGGAAAAGACAGGGAAAGAACACTGAAGCTTTCTTT. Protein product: CASRKRQGKNTEAFF.

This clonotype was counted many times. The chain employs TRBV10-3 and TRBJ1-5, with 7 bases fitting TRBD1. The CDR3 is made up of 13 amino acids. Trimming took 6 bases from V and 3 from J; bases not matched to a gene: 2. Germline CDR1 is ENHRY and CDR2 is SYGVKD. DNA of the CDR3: TGTGCCATCAGCACAGGGGACAATCAGCCCCAGCATTTT. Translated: CAISTGDNQPQHF.

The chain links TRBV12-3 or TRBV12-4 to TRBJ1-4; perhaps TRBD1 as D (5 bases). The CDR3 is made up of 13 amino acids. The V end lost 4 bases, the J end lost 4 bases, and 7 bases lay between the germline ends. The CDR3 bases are TGTGCCAGCAGTTGGGGGAATAATGAAAAACTGTTTTTT. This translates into CASSWGNNEKLFF.

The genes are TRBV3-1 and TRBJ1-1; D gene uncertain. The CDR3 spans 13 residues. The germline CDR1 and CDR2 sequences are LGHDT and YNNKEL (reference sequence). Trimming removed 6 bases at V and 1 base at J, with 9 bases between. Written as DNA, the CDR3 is TGTGCCAGCAGTGATACGACGAACACTGAAGCTTTCTTT. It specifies CASSDTTNTEAFF.

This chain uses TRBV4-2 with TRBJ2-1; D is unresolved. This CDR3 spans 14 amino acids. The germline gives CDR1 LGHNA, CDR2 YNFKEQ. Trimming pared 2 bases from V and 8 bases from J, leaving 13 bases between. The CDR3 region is CASSQRVASDEQFF. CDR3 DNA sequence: TGTGCCAGCAGCCAACGAGTCGCGTCGGATGAGCAGTTCTTC.

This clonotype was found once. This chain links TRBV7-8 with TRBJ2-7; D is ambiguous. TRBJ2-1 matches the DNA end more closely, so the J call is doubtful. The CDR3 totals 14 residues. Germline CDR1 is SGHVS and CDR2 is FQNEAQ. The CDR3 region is CASSEDLSGNEQFF. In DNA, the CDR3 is TGTGCCAGCAGCGAAGACCTGAGTGGGAATGAGCAGTTCTTC.

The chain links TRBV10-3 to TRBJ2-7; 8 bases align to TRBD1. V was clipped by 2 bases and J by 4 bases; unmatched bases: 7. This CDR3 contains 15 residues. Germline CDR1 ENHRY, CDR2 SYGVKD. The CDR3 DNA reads TGTGCCATCAGTGAGGGTAGGACAGGGCCTTACGAGCAGTACTTC. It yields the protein CAISEGRTGPYEQYF.

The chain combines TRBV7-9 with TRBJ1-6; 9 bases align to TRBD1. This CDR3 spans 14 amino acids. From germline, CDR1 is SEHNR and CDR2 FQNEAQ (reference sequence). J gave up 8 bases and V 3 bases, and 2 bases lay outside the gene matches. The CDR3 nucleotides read TGTGCCAGCAGCTTCCGGGACAGGGATTCACCCCTCCACTTT. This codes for CASSFRDRDSPLHF. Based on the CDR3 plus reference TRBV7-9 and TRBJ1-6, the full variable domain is DTGVSQNPRHKITKRGQNVTFRCDPISEHNRLYWYRQTLGQGPEFLTYFQNEAQLEKSRLLSDRFSAERPKGSFSTLEIQRTEQGDSAMYLCASSFRDRDSPLHFGNGTRLTVT.

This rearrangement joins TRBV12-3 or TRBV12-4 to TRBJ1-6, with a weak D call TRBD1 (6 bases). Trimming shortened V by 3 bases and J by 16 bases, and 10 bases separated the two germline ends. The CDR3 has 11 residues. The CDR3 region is CASSFRDMLHF. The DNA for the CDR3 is TGTGCCAGCAGTTTCCGGGACATGCTCCACTTT.

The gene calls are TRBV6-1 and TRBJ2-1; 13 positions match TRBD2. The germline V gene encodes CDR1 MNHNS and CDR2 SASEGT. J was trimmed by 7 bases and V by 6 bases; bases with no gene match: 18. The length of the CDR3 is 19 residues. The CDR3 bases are TGTGCCAGCAGGAGAAGGGTACTAGCGGGAGGGCCGTTTCGGAATGAGCAGTTCTTC. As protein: CASRRRVLAGGPFRNEQFF.

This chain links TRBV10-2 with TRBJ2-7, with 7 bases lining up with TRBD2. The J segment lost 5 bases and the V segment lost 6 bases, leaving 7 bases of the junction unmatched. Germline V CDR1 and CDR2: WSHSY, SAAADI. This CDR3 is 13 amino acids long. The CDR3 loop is CASSRAGANEQYF. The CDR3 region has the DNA TGCGCCAGCAGCCGCGCGGGAGCTAACGAGCAGTACTTC.

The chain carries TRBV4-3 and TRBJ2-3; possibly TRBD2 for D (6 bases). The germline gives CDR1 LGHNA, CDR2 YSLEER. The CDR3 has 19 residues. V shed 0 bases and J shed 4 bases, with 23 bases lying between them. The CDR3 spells CASSQDPPLFKPGADTQYF. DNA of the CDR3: TGCGCCAGCAGCCAAGATCCCCCCTTATTTAAACCGGGGGCAGATACGCAGTATTTT.